This TCR beta chain was sequenced during a study of cytomegalovirus exposure and HLA in healthy donors (dated by TCRdb to about 2017). Regarding the research as a whole: An earlier analysis of some 600 of the donors reported 276 Gb of sequence data and 117 million unique TCR beta sequences obtained from approximately 180 million T cells. Among approximately 370 genotyped donors of the cohort, an average of around 250,000 unique TCR beta nucleotide sequences was sequenced per donor, of which about 20% were non-productive. The later analysis used no new phenotypic data to find candidate immune exposures, relying instead on TCR beta sequences and their occurrence across donors. The study combined high-throughput TCR immunosequencing, statistical association of individual TCRs with disease status, and machine learning to predict cytomegalovirus infection status. Besides the first cohort of more than 650 subjects, a separate validation cohort made up of roughly 130 different subjects was used. HLA typing included class I and class II loci at four-digit resolution. The study used immunosequencing to profile the T cell repertoires of 670 or so subjects and linked those repertoires to cytomegalovirus serostatus. The genetic ancestry cluster associated with self-reported Caucasian donors included approximately 85% of the 300 to 400 genotyped donors. About five DR-DQ haplotypes were treated as single units for association and clustering because of strong linkage in the cohort. In an earlier analysis of more than 550 of the donors, high-throughput TCR beta sequencing was used to judge whether each TCR beta V gene segment behaved as functional or pseudogenic. A later analysis re-analyzed previously published TCR beta repertoires from roughly 630 donors and added high-resolution HLA genotyping to study TCR occurrence patterns. Donor age, sex, ethnicity and CMV serostatus were collected together with the repertoire data. In a later genetic analysis, genome-wide SNP genotypes for about three fifths of the roughly 670 donors were used, and that subset was treated as a discovery cohort. Roughly 290 gigabases of sequencing data and 70 million to 95 million unique TCR sequences made up an early release that covered fewer than 650 HLA-typed donors. Every repertoire in the discovery cohort had been generated on one and the same sequencing platform. The number of donors typed differed by locus, with 629-630 for A, B, C, DRB1 and DQB1, 522 for DQA1, approximately 570 for DPA1, and around 460 for DPB1. The study aimed to test whether signatures of past pathogen exposure could be identified by cataloging public T cell receptors.

The cohort comprised fewer than 700 healthy bone marrow donors. At the time of sampling, every cohort member was nominally healthy, though immune exposures that went unrecorded were likely present. The donor was CMV seropositive and was included in the group of about 290 seropositive cohort members. A peripheral blood sample was provided by each donor, and peripheral blood mononuclear cells were used for TCR beta sequencing. Genomic DNA was extracted from the blood cell samples with the Qiagen DNeasy Blood Extraction Kit. CDR1 and CDR2, looked up from the germline V gene, are SGHVS and FNYEAQ. The CDR3 spans 14 residues, from the cysteine through the phenylalanine. The retained sequence is limited to the CDR3, 42 bases, with the frame set at the first base. Here V drops 6 bases and J drops 5 bases, and the junction holds 3 bases not matched to any gene. Libraries were prepared through the immunoSEQ multiplex PCR assay. For the multiplex PCR, a mixture combining 60 forward primers for TCR Vbeta segments and 13 reverse primers for TCR Jbeta segments was used. The CDR3 region of rearranged TCR beta genes was amplified from genomic DNA with a multiplex PCR assay. The amplified TCR beta libraries were sequenced on the Illumina HiSeq System as 87-base-pair reads. The published analysis was carried out like this. A later analysis counted some 80 million unique TCR beta chains across the 640 or so repertoires, and around 9.9 million of these chains were shared by at least two donors. Raw reads were error-corrected and collapsed into unique sequences with a nearest-neighbor algorithm that merged closely related sequences to remove PCR and sequencing errors. V, D and J gene segments were assigned by aligning CDR3 sequences to IMGT reference sequences. Each retained sequence needed at least a six-nucleotide match to both a V gene segment and a J gene segment. Rearrangements were classified as productive when the CDR3 lacked stop codons and remained in frame with V and J, and all other rearrangements were classified as non-productive. Following IMGT convention, CDR3 was defined as the stretch from the second conserved V-encoded cysteine up to the conserved J-encoded phenylalanine. The earlier analysis of fewer than 700 of the donors excluded sequences that lacked an unambiguous match to a single V gene segment. An earlier analysis of a few hundred of the donors called V segments functional above 56.7% productive rearrangements and segregating when the between-donor standard deviation exceeded 5%. To diagnose cytomegalovirus status from the catalog of TCR beta chain sequences, a statistical classification framework was built. A later analysis assigned V and J genes by comparing TCR nucleotide sequences with IMGT/GENE-DB human TR gene sequences. In a later analysis, CDR3 sequences and most-parsimonious VDJ recombination scenarios were assigned using the TCRdist pipeline. In a later analysis, every TCR beta chain was defined by the combination of its CDR3 amino acid sequence and its V-gene family, and reads without a unique V-gene family were dropped. As a way to deal with suspected cross-contamination and a sequencing artifact, a later analysis dropped roughly 600 nucleotide sequences that were highly shared and had low generation probability. In a later analysis, a clonal expansion index for each public chain was calculated from normalized within-repertoire ranks of inferred template counts. Generation probabilities in a later analysis came from a VDJ recombination model fitted to out-of-frame rearrangements, and those results were checked against IGoR. In a later analysis, TCR-TCR, TCR-HLA and TCR-CMV co-occurrence was scored with hypergeometric tests, and a repertoire-size bias correction was applied to TCR pairs. False discovery rates were estimated in a later analysis by permuting HLA or CMV assignments 20 times. In a later analysis, co-occurring TCRs were grouped using DBSCAN, with TCRdist sequence similarity added in when clustering inside HLA-allele-positive subsets. Co-occurrence clustering excluded repertoires with fewer than 30,000 or more than 120,000 public chains, plus five with anomalous nucleotide sharing. The source is immuneACCESS, and TCRdb retained only in-frame sequences with V and J called. Part of the clones is not carried over; for the studies checked, unresolved V genes explain less than half of this, and the remainder is unexplained. The DNA gave D and trimming, while V, J and clone size come from that table. Across this sample there are approximately 190,000 clones, with approximately 80% seen only once. In total, the top ten clones hold less than 15% of the sample.

What the authors observed across the whole study: In a later analysis, TCR association rates were found to vary across HLA loci, with the most associated TCRs seen for DRB1 alleles and the fewest for HLA-C alleles. A later analysis associated 16,951 TCR beta sequences with specific HLA alleles at a false discovery rate of 0.05. The authors suggested that the approach could potentially be extended to other disease states and immunological phenotypes. When HLA alleles, especially DR and DQ, strongly co-occurred, TCR associations were difficult to assign to individual alleles. In a later analysis, several top co-occurrence clusters were reported to appear linked to parvovirus B19, influenza, CMV and Epstein-Barr virus. A further reported finding was that TCR beta sequences accurately predicted the HLA-A and HLA-B alleles for most subjects in the first cohort. A cluster of highly shared sequence variants was judged likely to be a technical artifact of the sequencing pipeline. The classifier was reported to diagnose cytomegalovirus status with high specificity and sensitivity in both the original cohort and the validation cohort. For the cohort, immune exposure information was limited to CMV serostatus. A later genetic analysis reported fewer N-insertions in productive TCRs among donors in an Asian-associated ancestry cluster than the roughly 700-donor mean. This cohort had only TCR beta chains sequenced, and the lack of alpha or paired-chain data limited which features could be detected. Because the 87-base-pair reads could not distinguish some IMGT-functional V segments, including TRBV6-2 and TRBV6-3, those segments were excluded. Correlated functional status among segregating V segments might be attributable to linkage disequilibrium, but an unknown experimental factor could not be ruled out. Because HLA typing was unavailable for some donors at each locus, only the typed subset was used in association tests. Roughly uniform sequencing depth across donors was assumed in presence/absence analyses, although this assumption may not hold. Most CMV-associated TCR beta chains appeared to be HLA-restricted in a later analysis, and the HLA associations seemed to be driven largely by CMV exposure. Because counts were too low, seventeen rarely observed V segments, including chromosome 9 orphons, were excluded from the earlier analysis of fewer than 650 of the donors. In the study, around 150 TCR beta chains were listed as associated with cytomegalovirus. Most TCR sequences were observed very rarely across donors, whereas some public TCRs were present in many individuals. In a later genetic analysis, a missense DCLRE1C variant was associated with V-gene and J-gene trimming of TCR beta chains, and the association was replicated in an independent cohort. In a later analysis, HLA-associated TCR beta chains were found to be more clonally expanded and to have lower generation probabilities than equally common non-associated chains. A few of the identified cytomegalovirus-associated TCR beta chains were confirmed in vitro to be specific for cytomegalovirus antigens. Broadly in line with IMGT annotations, most TCR beta V segments showed up in productive rearrangements about 87% or about 30% of the time in an earlier analysis of under 700 of the donors.

As to this clone: Its antigen is not yet known. One base away there is no much larger clone; base qualities are not given.

This receptor chain uses TRBV7-6 and TRBJ2-2, with 10 bases matching TRBD1. Sequences were obtained from PBMCs. The sequence was obtained from a woman under 40 in good health and CMV-seropositive. The bases are TGTGCCAGCAGGACAGGGGGCTTTACCGGGGAGCTGTTTTTT. This sequence encodes CASRTGGFTGELFF.